These T cell receptor beta chains were read from a single sample in a study of blood T cell repertoires in COVID-19. Clones were sequenced by immunoSEQ multiplex PCR, and TCRdb holds only the in-frame ones, with some missing. The sample has fewer than 300,000 clones, 70% to 90% seen once. Sample: PBMCs or T cells enriched from blood (not recorded which). These receptors were taken from a woman between 35 and 50 years old with acute COVID-19. CDR3s include the opening cysteine and the closing phenylalanine or tryptophan. A D gene is named only where the DNA matches it firmly. Clone size is not always given. Where it is, it says once, few, many or a class for expanded clones.

V,D,size,J,DNA,CDR3
TRBV5-1,NA,NA,TRBJ1-6,TGCGCCAGCAGCTTGTCGACAGAAGATTCACCCCTCCACTTT,CASSLSTEDSPLHF
TRBV9,NA,NA,TRBJ2-1,TGTGCCAGCAGCGTAGGCGCGGGGCAGTTCTTC,CASSVGAGQFF
TRBV28,NA,once,TRBJ2-7,TGTGCCAGCAGACGGTTTGGGGGACTCACACCTGTGAAGCAGTACTTC,CASRRFGGLTPVKQYF
TRBV19,TRBD1,NA,TRBJ1-6,TGTGCCACTCCGGGACAGGGGGCTCGGCCCCTCCACTTT,CATPGQGARPLHF
TRBV9,NA,NA,TRBJ1-2,TGTGCCAGCAGCGTAGAAGGGAGTGGCTACACCTTC,CASSVEGSGYTF
TRBV28,TRBD1,NA,TRBJ1-2,TGTGCCAGCATACTCGTGGGACAGGGGAATGGCTACACCTTC,CASILVGQGNGYTF
TRBV5-5,NA,NA,TRBJ2-7,TGTGCCAGCAGCAATAGACTCCAGAGCTCCTACGAGCAGTACTTC,CASSNRLQSSYEQYF
TRBV6-5,TRBD1,NA,TRBJ1-4,TGTGCCAGCAGTCGACAGGGGAGGCGGGAAAAACTGTTTTTT,CASSRQGRREKLFF
TRBV7-9,TRBD2,NA,TRBJ2-3,TGTGCCAGCAGCTTAGACCTAGCGGGAGACCAGACGCAGTATTTT,CASSLDLAGDQTQYF
TRBV28,NA,NA,TRBJ1-1,TGTGCCAGCAGTTTTTATAACACTGAAGCTTTCTTT,CASSFYNTEAFF
TRBV9,TRBD2,NA,TRBJ2-7,TGTGCCAGCAGCGGAGGCAGCGGAGCGGGGGAGCAGTACTTC,CASSGGSGAGEQYF
TRBV18,NA,NA,TRBJ1-3,TGTGCCAGCTCACCTCAAAGGTGGCGGCACTCTGGAAACACCATATATTTT,CASSPQRWRHSGNTIYF
TRBV27,NA,NA,TRBJ2-1,TGTGCCAGCAGTTCCCTTAGCTATGAGCAGTTCTTC,CASSSLSYEQFF
TRBV28,NA,NA,TRBJ1-6,TGTGCCAGCAGTTTGACAGCCCGTAATTCACCCCTCCACTTT,CASSLTARNSPLHF
TRBV7-6,TRBD1,few,TRBJ1-1,TGTGCCAGCAGCCGATGGACAGGGGGCATGAACACTGAAGCTTTCTTT,CASSRWTGGMNTEAFF
TRBV9,NA,NA,TRBJ2-3,TGTGCCAGCAGCGTAGATTTAGGTGACAGATGGGGCACAGATACGCAGTATTTT,CASSVDLGDRWGTDTQYF
TRBV7-3,TRBD2,NA,TRBJ2-1,TGTGCCAGCAGCTCCCGACTAGCGGAGGAGCAGTTCTTC,CASSSRLAEEQFF
TRBV27,TRBD1,NA,TRBJ2-7,TGTGCCAGCAGTTTCTCCGGGACAGGGCACTACGAGCAGTACTTC,CASSFSGTGHYEQYF
TRBV9,TRBD2,NA,TRBJ2-3,TGTGCCAGCAGCCATGAGACTAGCGGGAGGGTCCTCGGCACAGATACGCAGTATTTT,CASSHETSGRVLGTDTQYF
TRBV29-1,NA,NA,TRBJ1-1,TGCAGCATCCAGGAGGGGGGGGCTGGAGCTTTCTTT,CSIQEGGAGAFF
TRBV3-1/TRBV3-2,TRBD1,NA,TRBJ1-2,TGTGCCAGCAGCTCGCGTTCGGGACAGGGGGTCCAGCACTATGGCTACACCTTC,CASSSRSGQGVQHYGYTF
TRBV28,NA,NA,TRBJ1-5,TGTGCCAGCGGACCGGGACAAGTCAATCAGCCCCAGCATTTT,CASGPGQVNQPQHF
TRBV19,NA,NA,TRBJ1-1,TGTGCCAGTAGTATACGACAGTTGAACACTGAAGCTTTCTTT,CASSIRQLNTEAFF
TRBV10-2,NA,NA,TRBJ1-5,TGCGCCAGCAGTCCGGAGTTGAGCAATCAGCCCCAGCATTTT,CASSPELSNQPQHF
TRBV10-3,TRBD2,NA,TRBJ2-7,TGTGCCATCAGCCCGGGACTAGCCGGGGGGCAGTACTTC,CAISPGLAGGQYF
TRBV3-1/TRBV3-2,TRBD1,NA,TRBJ1-1,TGTGCCAGCAGCCAAGTGCAGGGGGCCGGGAACACTGAAGCTTTCTTT,CASSQVQGAGNTEAFF
TRBV4-1,NA,NA,TRBJ2-1,TGCGCCAGCAGCCAAGGGGTCCTTACTCGCAGACAAAACAATGAGCAGTTCTTC,CASSQGVLTRRQNNEQFF
TRBV19,NA,NA,TRBJ1-5,TGTGCCAGTAGCGAGGGGGTTTTTAGCAATCAGCCCCAGCATTTT,CASSEGVFSNQPQHF
TRBV19,TRBD1,NA,TRBJ1-1,TGTGCCAGTAGTGCCCGTGTCGGGACAGGGTTTGGTACGGTCACTGAAGCTTTCTTT,CASSARVGTGFGTVTEAFF
TRBV15,NA,NA,TRBJ1-4,TGTGCCACCAGCAGAGTTCTCCAAACAGACGGGATTAATGAAAAACTGTTTTTT,CATSRVLQTDGINEKLFF
TRBV30,TRBD2,NA,TRBJ2-1,TGTGCCTGGAACCTAGCGGGAGGGGATGAGCAGTTCTTC,CAWNLAGGDEQFF
TRBV7-9,NA,NA,TRBJ1-2,TGTGCCAGCAGCTTAGCGCTAAGGGGGAACTATGGCTACACCTTC,CASSLALRGNYGYTF
TRBV27,NA,NA,TRBJ2-7,TGTGCCAGCAGTTTAGTGTACGGCTCCTACGAGCAGTACTTC,CASSLVYGSYEQYF